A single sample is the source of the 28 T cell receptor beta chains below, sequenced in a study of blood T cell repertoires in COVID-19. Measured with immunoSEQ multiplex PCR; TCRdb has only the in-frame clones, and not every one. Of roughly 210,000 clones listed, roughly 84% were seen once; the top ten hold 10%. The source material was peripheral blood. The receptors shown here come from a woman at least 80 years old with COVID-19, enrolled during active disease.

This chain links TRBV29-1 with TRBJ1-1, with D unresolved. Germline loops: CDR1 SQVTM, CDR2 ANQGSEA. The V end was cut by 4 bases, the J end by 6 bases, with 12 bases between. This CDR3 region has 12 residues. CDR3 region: CSVAEGTAEAFF. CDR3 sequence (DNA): TGCAGCGTTGCGGAGGGAACCGCTGAAGCTTTCTTT.

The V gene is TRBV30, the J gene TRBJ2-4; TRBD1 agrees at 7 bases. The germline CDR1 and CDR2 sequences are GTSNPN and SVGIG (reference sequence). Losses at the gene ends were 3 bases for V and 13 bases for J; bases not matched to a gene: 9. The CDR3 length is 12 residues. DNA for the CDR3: TGTGCCTGGAGGAGGCAGGGACAGCTCCAGTACTTC. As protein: CAWRRQGQLQYF.

For the CDR3, the DNA is TGTGCCAGCTCACCGCGGGAGGGGGCAGGCTATGGCTACACCTTC. This sequence encodes CASSPREGAGYGYTF. The rearrangement uses TRBV18 and TRBJ1-2, with 7 bases that match TRBD1. Losses at the gene ends were 3 bases for V and 4 bases for J; bases not matched to a gene: 8. The CDR3 covers 15 residues. Looked up from germline, CDR1 is KGHSH and CDR2 is LQKENI.

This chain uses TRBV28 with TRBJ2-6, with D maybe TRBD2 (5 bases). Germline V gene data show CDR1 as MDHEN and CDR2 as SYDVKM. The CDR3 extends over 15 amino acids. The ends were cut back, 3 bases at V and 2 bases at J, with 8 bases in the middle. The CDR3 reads CASSLRGTGANVLTF. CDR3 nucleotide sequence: TGTGCCAGCAGTTTGCGAGGGACTGGGGCCAACGTCCTGACTTTC.

The CDR3 nucleotides are TGTGCCAGCAGCCGTGGCCTGGTCAGCGCTGAGGGAAACACCATATATTTT. It codes for CASSRGLVSAEGNTIYF. The chain has TRBV7-2 and TRBJ1-3; D remains unclear. Per the germline V gene, CDR1 is SGHTA and CDR2 is FQGNSA. The CDR3 covers 17 residues. V was shortened by 5 bases and J by 4 bases, with 21 bases between the two germline ends.

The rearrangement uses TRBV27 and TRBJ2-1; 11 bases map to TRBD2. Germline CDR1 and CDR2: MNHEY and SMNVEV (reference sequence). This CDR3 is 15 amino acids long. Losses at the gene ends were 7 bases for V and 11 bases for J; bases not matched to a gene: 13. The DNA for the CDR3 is TGTGCCAGCACCATTAGCGGGGGGGCGTCCTCCAAGCAGTTCTTC. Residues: CASTISGGASSKQFF.

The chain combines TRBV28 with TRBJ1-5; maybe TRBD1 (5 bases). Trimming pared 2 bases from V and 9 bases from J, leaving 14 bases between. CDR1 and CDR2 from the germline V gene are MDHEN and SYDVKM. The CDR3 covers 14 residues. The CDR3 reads CASSLETGPRPQHF. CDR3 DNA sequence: TGTGCCAGCAGTTTAGAAACAGGACCGAGGCCCCAGCATTTT.

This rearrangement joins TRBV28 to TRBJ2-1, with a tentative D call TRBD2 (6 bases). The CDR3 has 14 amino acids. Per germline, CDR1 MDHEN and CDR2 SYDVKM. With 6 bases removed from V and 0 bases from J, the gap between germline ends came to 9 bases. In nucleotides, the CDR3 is TGTGCCAGCAGGCGGGGAAGCTCCTACAATGAGCAGTTCTTC. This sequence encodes CASRRGSSYNEQFF.

The CDR3 region is CAWRTSGYEQYF. CDR3 coding DNA: TGTGCCTGGAGGACTAGCGGATACGAGCAGTACTTC. J is TRBJ2-7 and V is TRBV30, with TRBD2 identical over 9 bases. The V segment lost 3 bases and the J segment 4 bases; nucleotides outside the gene matches: 1. The CDR3 totals 12 residues. CDR1 and CDR2 (germline): GTSNPN, SVGIG (reference sequence).

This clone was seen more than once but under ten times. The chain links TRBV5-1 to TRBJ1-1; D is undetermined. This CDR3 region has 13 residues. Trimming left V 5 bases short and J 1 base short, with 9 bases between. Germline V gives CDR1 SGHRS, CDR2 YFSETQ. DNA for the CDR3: TGCGCCAGCAGAGGCCAGGAGAACACTGAAGCTTTCTTT. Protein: CASRGQENTEAFF. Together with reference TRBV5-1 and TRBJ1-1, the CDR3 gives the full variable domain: KAGVTQTPRYLIKTRGQQVTLSCSPISGHRSVSWYQQTPGQGLQFLFEYFSETQRNKGNFPGRFSGRQFSNSRSEMNVSTLELGDSALYLCASRGQENTEAFFGQGTRLTVV.

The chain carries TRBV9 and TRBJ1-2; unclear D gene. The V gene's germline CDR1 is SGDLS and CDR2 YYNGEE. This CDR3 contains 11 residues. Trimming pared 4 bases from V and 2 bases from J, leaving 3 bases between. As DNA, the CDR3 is TGTGCCAGCAGCCAAAACTATGGCTACACCTTC. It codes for CASSQNYGYTF.

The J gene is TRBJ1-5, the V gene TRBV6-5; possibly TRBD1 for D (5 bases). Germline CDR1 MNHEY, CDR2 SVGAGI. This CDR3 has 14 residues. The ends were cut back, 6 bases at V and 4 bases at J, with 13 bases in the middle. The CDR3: CASSRTIENQPQHF. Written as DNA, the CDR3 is TGTGCCAGCAGCCGGACAATCGAGAATCAGCCCCAGCATTTT.

CDR3 sequence reads: CASSSGPSEQYV. For the CDR3, the DNA is TGTGCCAGCAGTTCGGGTCCCTCAGAGCAGTACGTC. The genes are TRBV28 and TRBJ2-7; D is unresolved. V was trimmed by 4 bases and J by 7 bases, leaving 11 bases between them. The CDR3 covers 12 residues. Germline V CDR1 and CDR2: MDHEN, SYDVKM.

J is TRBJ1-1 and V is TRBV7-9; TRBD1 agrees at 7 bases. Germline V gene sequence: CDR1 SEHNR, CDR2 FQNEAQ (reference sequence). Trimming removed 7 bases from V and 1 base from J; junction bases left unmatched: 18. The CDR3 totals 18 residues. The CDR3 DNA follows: TGTGCCAGCACTTCCGGGACAGTCTTCGTCAGGGCGAACACTGAAGCTTTCTTT. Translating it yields CASTSGTVFVRANTEAFF.

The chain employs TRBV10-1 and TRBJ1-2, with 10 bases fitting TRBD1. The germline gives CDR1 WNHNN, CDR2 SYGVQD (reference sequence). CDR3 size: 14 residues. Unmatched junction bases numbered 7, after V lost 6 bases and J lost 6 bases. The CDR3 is CASRPGQGGDGYTF. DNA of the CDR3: TGCGCCAGCAGGCCAGGACAGGGGGGTGATGGCTACACCTTC.

For the CDR3, the DNA is TGTGCCAGTAGTGAGAGGGTAGCGGGGGTTACCGGGGAGCTGTTTTTT. Amino acids: CASSERVAGVTGELFF. V gene TRBV19 combines with J gene TRBJ2-2, with 9 bases identical to TRBD2. The junction had 9 bases not matched to a gene; V was cut back by 5 bases and J by 5 bases. The CDR3 loop spans 16 amino acids. CDR1 and CDR2 from the germline V gene are LNHDA and SQIVND (reference sequence).

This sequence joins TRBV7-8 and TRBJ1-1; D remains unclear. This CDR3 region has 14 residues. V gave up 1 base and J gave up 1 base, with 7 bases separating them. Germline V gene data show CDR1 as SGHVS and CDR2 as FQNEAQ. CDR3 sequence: CASSLVTGNTEAFF. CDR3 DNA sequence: TGTGCCAGCAGCTTAGTAACGGGGAACACTGAAGCTTTCTTT.

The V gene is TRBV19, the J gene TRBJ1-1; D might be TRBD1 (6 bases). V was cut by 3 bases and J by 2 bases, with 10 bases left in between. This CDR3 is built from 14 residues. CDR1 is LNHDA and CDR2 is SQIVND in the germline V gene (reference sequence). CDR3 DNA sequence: TGTGCCAGTAGTATTTTGGACAGTAACACTGAAGCTTTCTTT. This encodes CASSILDSNTEAFF.

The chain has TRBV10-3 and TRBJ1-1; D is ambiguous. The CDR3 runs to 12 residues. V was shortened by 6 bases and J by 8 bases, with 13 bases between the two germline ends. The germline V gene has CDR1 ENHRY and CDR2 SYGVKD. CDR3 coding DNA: TGTGCCATCAGCGACACCCCCGTGGAAGCTTTCTTT. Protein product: CAISDTPVEAFF.

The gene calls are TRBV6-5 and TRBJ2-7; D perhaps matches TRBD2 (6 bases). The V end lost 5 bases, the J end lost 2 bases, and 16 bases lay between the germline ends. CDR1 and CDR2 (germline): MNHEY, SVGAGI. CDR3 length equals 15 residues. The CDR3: CASSPGGSGPYEQYV. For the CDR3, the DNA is TGTGCCAGCAGTCCAGGAGGGTCGGGGCCCTACGAGCAGTACGTC.

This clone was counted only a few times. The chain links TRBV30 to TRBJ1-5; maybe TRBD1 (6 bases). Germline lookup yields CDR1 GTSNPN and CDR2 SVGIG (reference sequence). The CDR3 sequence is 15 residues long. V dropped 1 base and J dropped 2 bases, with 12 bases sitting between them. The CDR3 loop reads CAWSAPGGRNQPQHF. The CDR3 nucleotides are TGTGCCTGGAGTGCCCCGGGGGGGCGCAATCAGCCCCAGCATTTT.

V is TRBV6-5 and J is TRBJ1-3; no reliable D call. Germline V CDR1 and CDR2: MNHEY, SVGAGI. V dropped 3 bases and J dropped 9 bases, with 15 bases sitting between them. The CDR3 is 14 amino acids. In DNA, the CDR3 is TGTGCCAGCAGTTATTCCCCCCCGGGTCCCACCATATATTTT. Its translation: CASSYSPPGPTIYF.

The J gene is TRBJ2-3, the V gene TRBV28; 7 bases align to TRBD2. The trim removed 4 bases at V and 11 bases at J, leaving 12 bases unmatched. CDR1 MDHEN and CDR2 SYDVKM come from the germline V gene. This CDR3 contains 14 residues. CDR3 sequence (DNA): TGTGCCAGCAGTTCAGAGCGGGGCCTTGGGAAGCAGTATTTT. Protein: CASSSERGLGKQYF.

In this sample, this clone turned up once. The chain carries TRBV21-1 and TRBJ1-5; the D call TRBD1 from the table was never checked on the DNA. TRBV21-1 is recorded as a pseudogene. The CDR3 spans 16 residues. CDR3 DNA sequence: TGTGCCAGAGAATCCCGGGACAGGGCTCGCAATCAGCCCCAGCATTTT. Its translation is CARESRDRARNQPQHF.

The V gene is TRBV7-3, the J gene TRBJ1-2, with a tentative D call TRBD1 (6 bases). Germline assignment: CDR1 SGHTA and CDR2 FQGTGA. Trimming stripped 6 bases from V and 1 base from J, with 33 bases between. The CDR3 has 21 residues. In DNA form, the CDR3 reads TGTGCCAGCAGTACCCCACCCCCCCCCGCCTCCACCCACAGGGATAACTATGGCTACACCTTC. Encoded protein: CASSTPPPPASTHRDNYGYTF.

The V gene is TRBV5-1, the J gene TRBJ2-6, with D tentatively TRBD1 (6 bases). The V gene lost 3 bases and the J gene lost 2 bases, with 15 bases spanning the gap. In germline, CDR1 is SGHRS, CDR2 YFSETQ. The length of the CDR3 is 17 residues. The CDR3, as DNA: TGCGCCAGCAGCTCCGGACAGCTCCTGACTGGGGCCAACGTCCTGACTTTC. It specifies CASSSGQLLTGANVLTF.

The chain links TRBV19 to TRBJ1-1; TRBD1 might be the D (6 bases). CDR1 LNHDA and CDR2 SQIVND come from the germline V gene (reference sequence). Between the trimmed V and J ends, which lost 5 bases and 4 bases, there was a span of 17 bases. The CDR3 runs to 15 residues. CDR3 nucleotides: TGTGCCAGTAGTGGGCAGGGGATTCGGGGCACTGAAGCTTTCTTT. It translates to CASSGQGIRGTEAFF.

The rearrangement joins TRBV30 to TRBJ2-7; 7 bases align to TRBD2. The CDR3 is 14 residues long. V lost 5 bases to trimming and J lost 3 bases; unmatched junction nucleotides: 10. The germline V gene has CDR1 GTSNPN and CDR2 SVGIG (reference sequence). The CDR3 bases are TGTGCCTGGCGCCTCGGCGGGGGAATCTACGAGCAGTACTTC. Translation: CAWRLGGGIYEQYF.